This T cell receptor beta chain is drawn from a study of regulatory T cells in long-lasting Graves disease. Study-level results: TRBV28, TRBJ1-2 and TRBJ2-5 were favored in persistent disease. Small sample size may have lowered accuracy. Persistent patients shared some 2,500 public clonotypes among themselves. Newly diagnosed patients shared fewer, at approximately 970.

HTBI primers from iRepertoire and Arm-PCR of CDR3 regions yielded the TCR beta libraries. TCRdb used MiXCR to reprocess the multiplex PCR reads, holding one entry per CDR3 protein. This table holds a few hundred thousand distinct CDR3 sequences, approximately 15% found once. CDR3 length equals 16 residues. Trimming shortened V by 5 bases and J by 2 bases, and 18 bases separated the two germline ends. CDR1 is MDHEN and CDR2 is SYDVKM in the germline V gene. Points on this clonotype: Its antigen is not known. A read error is likely, as this CDR3 ends without the conserved phenylalanine or tryptophan.

The sample's time point: newly diagnosed GD, antithyroid drugs for less than 3 months. Researchers made the TCR library from RNA that was extracted from PBMCs. The data also belong to a second study, concerning T cells in Graves' hyperthyroidism and ophthalmopathy.

Sequenced material: peripheral blood mononuclear cells (PBMCs), taken at new diagnosis, from a patient treated with antithyroid drugs. This receptor was taken from a woman between 35 and 50 years old with Graves disease. The genes are TRBV28 and TRBJ2-5, with D possibly TRBD1 on 6 matching bases. CDR3 residues: CASSGAGEPGQETQYL. CDR3 nucleotide sequence: TGTGCCAGCAGTGGGGCAGGGGAGCCGGGACAAGAGACCCAGTACCTC.